Included here is one T cell receptor beta chain sequence, with context. Its antigen remains unidentified. The data stem from a study of T cells in tuberculosis. Sequencing used immunoSEQ multiplex PCR; TCRdb keeps in-frame clones, though not all of them. The sample shows some 25,000 clones, around 95% of them seen only once. Findings of the study overall: Active tuberculosis alpha repertoires lay closer to GMM-specific TCRs than controls'.

V was cut by 4 bases and J by 5 bases, with 17 bases left in between. CDR1 is SGHTS and CDR2 is YDEGEE in the germline V gene. The CDR3 is made up of 15 amino acids. The sequence was collected from a donor aged 5-35 years with latent tuberculosis or without tuberculosis infection. This chain joins TRBV5-8 and TRBJ2-3; D might be TRBD1 (6 bases). The material sequenced was PBMCs. This CDR3 is CASSVRGTQGDTQYF. In DNA, the CDR3 is TGTGCCAGCAGCGTCAGGGGAACCCAAGGAGATACGCAGTATTTT.